The TCR beta chain described here comes from a study of T cell responses to AZD1222 COVID-19 vaccine (dated by TCRdb to the early 2020s). Notes on the research overall: AZD1222 recipients given second doses at about 4 weeks or at about 12 weeks were pooled, since spike-specific TCR depth and breadth were not found to differ between the two schedules. TCR sequencing covered over 230 trial participants: some 210 given two doses of AZD1222 and around 26 given two doses of MenACWY control vaccine. Trial participants were enrolled by age into subgroups of 18-55, 56-69 and 70-plus years, and roughly 150, 30 and 60 TCR-sequenced participants, respectively, were included in these subgroups. Overall study outcomes, separate from this receptor: Participants were mostly white British and included more females than males, and it was suggested by the authors that clonal diversity may have been underestimated. Vaccine-associated CD4 TCRs spanned the whole spike protein, with dominant responses in regions 160-218 and 743-854. Nearly half of unique spike-specific TCRs reportedly recognized epitopes outside regions mutated in the B.1.351 and B.1.1.7 variants. A significant rise in spike-specific TCR breadth and depth was observed after two AZD1222 doses relative to day 0 and relative to MenACWY recipients. Conclusions about previously exposed vaccinees are limited, since just 5 to 7 AZD1222 recipients were seropositive for SARS-CoV-2 at baseline. Because no day 14 peak-response samples were available, the repertoires could be characterized only after the peak T cell response. The 56-69-year group was small, and its depth increase did not reach significance, likely because of low power.

The sample's time point, from its label and the paper: baseline before first vaccination. Vaccinee samples were obtained from the UK trials COV001 and COV002, which included a single-blind randomized controlled phase 2/3 trial of AZD1222 (ChAdOx1 nCoV-19) in healthy adults. For TCRbeta chain sequencing, PBMC samples were collected from trial participants at day 0 and at day 28 after the second dose. The CDR3 regions of human TCRbeta chains were analyzed by immunosequencing. The paper's data handling went like this. TCRs in the repertoires were compared against a reference library of SARS-CoV-2-specific TCRs that had been generated with the MIRA antigen-specificity platform. Breadth was defined as the fraction of unique TCRs that were SARS-CoV-2-associated, and depth was defined as the fraction of total T cells that were SARS-CoV-2-associated. Using the MIRA data, each spike-specific TCR was assigned both to the spike region to which the TCR was reactive and to a CD4 or CD8 class. Log10-transformed breadth and depth values were compared by one-way ANOVA with Sidak's multiple comparisons tests. Not all clones reach the TCRdb copy of this immuneACCESS table, which keeps in-frame sequences only. Checked studies attribute under half of the gap to unresolved V genes and leave the rest unexplained. V and J calls and clone size follow that table, whereas D and trimming were derived from the DNA. In this sample the table shows roughly 160,000 clones, 75% to 95% of which occur a single time. The ten largest clones add up to more than 1.3% of the sample.

The CDR3, cysteine through phenylalanine, is 14 amino acids long. Just CDR3 DNA is preserved here, 42 bases in frame from base 1. V is reduced by 1 base and J by 3 bases, leaving a spacing of 7 bases between them. According to the germline V gene, CDR1 reads SGHAT and CDR2 reads FQNNGV. As for this clone: Its recognized antigen is unknown. No much larger clone is present one base from it, and per-base qualities are unavailable.

The rearrangement joined TRBV11-2 to TRBJ1-3; the D gene cannot be named for sure. The sample was peripheral blood, taken on day 0 of AZD1222 vaccination. The receptor's source is an adult in good health. The CDR3 region has the sequence CASSLGGGGNTIYF. The sequenced DNA is TGTGCCAGCAGCTTAGGGGGAGGTGGAAACACCATATATTTT.